The rows below give T cell receptor beta chains drawn from one sample of a study of blood T cell repertoires in COVID-19. Profiled with immunoSEQ multiplex PCR; TCRdb holds only in-frame clones, not every one. The sample carries some 250,000 clones, about 90% recorded once. Sequencing used PBMCs or T cells enriched from blood (not recorded which). All receptors come from a human donor in a cohort exposed to, infected with or recovered from COVID-19 (not recorded which). The donor label of this sample is uncertain. The CDR3 runs from the conserved cysteine through the conserved F or W. A D gene is named only where the DNA matches it firmly. Some rows mark clone size as missing; the rest say once, few, many or name a class of expanded clone.

j_gene: TRBJ1-2; abundance: -; d_gene: TRBD1; v_gene: TRBV19; CDR3nt: TGTGCCAGTAGATGGGACAGGGGTGAAGGCTACACCTTC; CDR3aa: CASRWDRGEGYTF
j_gene: TRBJ1-3; abundance: once; d_gene: -; v_gene: TRBV4-2; CDR3nt: TGTGCCAGCAGCCAAGATGGGGAGAGCTCTGGAAACACCATATATTTT; CDR3aa: CASSQDGESSGNTIYF
j_gene: TRBJ2-5; abundance: -; d_gene: -; v_gene: TRBV7-3; CDR3nt: TGTGCCAGCAGCTTAACGTTCCTCGGGACCCAGTACTTC; CDR3aa: CASSLTFLGTQYF
j_gene: TRBJ2-1; abundance: -; d_gene: TRBD1; v_gene: TRBV19; CDR3nt: TGTGCCAGTAGTTCGGACAGGGTAACCTACAATGAGCAGTTCTTC; CDR3aa: CASSSDRVTYNEQFF
j_gene: TRBJ2-3; abundance: -; d_gene: -; v_gene: TRBV30; CDR3nt: TGTGCCTGGAGTGTAAGGAAGCGTATAAGGTCGGATACGCAGTATTTT; CDR3aa: CAWSVRKRIRSDTQYF
j_gene: TRBJ2-7; abundance: -; d_gene: -; v_gene: TRBV19; CDR3nt: TGTGCCAGTAGTAGCGGAGGACCCTACGAGCAGTACTTC; CDR3aa: CASSSGGPYEQYF
j_gene: TRBJ1-1; abundance: -; d_gene: -; v_gene: TRBV5-4; CDR3nt: TGTGCCAGCAGCACGGGACATCGAGGGAACACTGAAGCTTTCTTT; CDR3aa: CASSTGHRGNTEAFF
j_gene: TRBJ2-1; abundance: few; d_gene: -; v_gene: TRBV7-8; CDR3nt: TGTGCCAGCAGCTTAGGCCGGTCCTACAATGAGCAGTTCTTC; CDR3aa: CASSLGRSYNEQFF
j_gene: TRBJ1-5; abundance: -; d_gene: -; v_gene: TRBV27; CDR3nt: TGTGCCAGCAGTCCCCGGGGCAATCAGCCCCAGCATTTT; CDR3aa: CASSPRGNQPQHF
j_gene: TRBJ2-5; abundance: -; d_gene: -; v_gene: TRBV15; CDR3nt: TGTGCCACCAGCACCGATGGGGGGGCACAAGAGACCCAGTACTTC; CDR3aa: CATSTDGGAQETQYF
j_gene: TRBJ1-5; abundance: -; d_gene: TRBD1; v_gene: TRBV19; CDR3nt: TGTGCCAGTAGACTCCGCGACAGGGGGGTAAATCAGCCCCAGCATTTT; CDR3aa: CASRLRDRGVNQPQHF
j_gene: TRBJ2-3; abundance: -; d_gene: TRBD2; v_gene: TRBV6-4; CDR3nt: TGTGCCAGCAGTGACGTGGCGGGGGGGGGCCCAGATACGCAGTATTTT; CDR3aa: CASSDVAGGGPDTQYF
j_gene: TRBJ1-2; abundance: -; d_gene: TRBD1; v_gene: TRBV15; CDR3nt: TGTGCCACCAGCAGAGTAGGGGAGACAGGGAATGGCTACACCTTC; CDR3aa: CATSRVGETGNGYTF
j_gene: TRBJ2-1; abundance: once; d_gene: TRBD1; v_gene: TRBV19; CDR3nt: TGTGCCAGTAGTATGGGGACAGGTGTCAATGAGCAGTTCTTC; CDR3aa: CASSMGTGVNEQFF
j_gene: TRBJ1-2; abundance: -; d_gene: -; v_gene: TRBV7-8; CDR3nt: TGTGCCAGCAGCTATACTACTTCCGGTGGCTACACCTTC; CDR3aa: CASSYTTSGGYTF
j_gene: TRBJ2-7; abundance: few; d_gene: TRBD1; v_gene: TRBV30; CDR3nt: TGTGCCTGGAGTGGACAGGGCTACGAGCAGTACTTC; CDR3aa: CAWSGQGYEQYF